This TCR beta chain comes out of a study of CD8+ T cells in alopecia areata. Study information: Severity of treated patients was scored by affected scalp percentage. Notes on the study in general: Among the top 100, expanded CD8+ clones, as well as scalp clonality, were significantly decreased by tofacitinib.

The treatment denotes: oral pan-JAK inhibitor, 5-10 mg twice daily. Using a FACSAria, the CD4+ and CD8+ T cells were sorted from the PBMCs. A note on this clone: No antigen is known for it.

Extraction and reverse transcription of RNA yielded cDNA as the sequencing template. TCRdb keeps only in-frame clones here, not all; method: immunoSEQ multiplex PCR. The table lists approximately 150,000 clones, about 88% of them singletons. The sequencing here drew on CD8+ T cells sorted from blood, taken at week 4, from a patient treated with tofacitinib. The source is a human donor with alopecia areata.

The CDR3 DNA follows: TGTGCCAGCAGCCTGAGGACAGGCAGCACAGATACGCAGTATTTT. The encoded protein is CASSLRTGSTDTQYF. The genes are TRBV4-2 and TRBJ2-3; 7 positions agree with TRBD1. This CDR3 is built from 15 residues. Germline V lookup: CDR1 LGHNA, CDR2 YNFKEQ. After removal of 4 bases from V and 0 bases from J, the junction contained 4 bases not matched to a gene.